This T cell receptor (beta chain) was documented in a study of cytotoxic CD8 clonotypes in ibrutinib-treated CLL. Germline V gene lookup returns CDR1 SGHRS and CDR2 YFSETQ. The CDR3 is 15 residues long. V lost 4 bases and J lost 9, with 20 bases in between. Clones were read by immunoSEQ multiplex PCR, and TCRdb kept only the in-frame ones, dropping some. The sample carries some 200,000 clones, roughly 77% recorded once. To note about this clone: Antigen unknown.

Broader study findings: The times at which samples were taken varied between sustained-remission and progressing patients.

Material: PBMCs, obtained after 12 months of ibrutinib treatment. The sequence came from a human donor with chronic lymphocytic leukemia. The V gene is TRBV5-1, the J gene TRBJ2-1, with a tentative D call TRBD2 (5 bases). The CDR3 DNA follows: TGCGCCAGCAGCCTTCGGACGGACGGACGGGGTGAGCAGTTCTTC. The encoded protein is CASSLRTDGRGEQFF.